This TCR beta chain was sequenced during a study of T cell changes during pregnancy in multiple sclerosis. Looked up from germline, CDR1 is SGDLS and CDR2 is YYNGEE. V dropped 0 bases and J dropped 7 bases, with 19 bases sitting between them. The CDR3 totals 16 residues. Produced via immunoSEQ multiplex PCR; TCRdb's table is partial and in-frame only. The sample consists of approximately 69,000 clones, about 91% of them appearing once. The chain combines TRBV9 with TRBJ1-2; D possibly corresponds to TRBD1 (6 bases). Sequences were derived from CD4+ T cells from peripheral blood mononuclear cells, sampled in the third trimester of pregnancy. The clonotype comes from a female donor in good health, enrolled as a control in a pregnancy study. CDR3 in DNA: TGTGCCAGCAGCGTAGGCGTCCGGGGGGCGGATAGTGGCTACACCTTC. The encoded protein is CASSVGVRGADSGYTF.